The clone carrying this T cell receptor beta chain was observed many times. Trimming took 0 bases from V and 10 from J, leaving 16 bases between them. Germline V lookup: CDR1 MNHEY, CDR2 SVGAGI. The CDR3 extends over 15 amino acids. This sample stems from a study of CD4 and CD8 cells across lung adenocarcinoma regions. TCRdb called the PCR reads again in MiXCR, with one record for every CDR3 protein. The repertoire holds 10,000 to 15,000 distinct CDR3 sequences, with 45% to 50% as singletons. Samples came from patients with localized non-small cell lung adenocarcinoma. This sequence joins TRBV6-5 and TRBJ2-1, with D uncertain. This clonotype was obtained from a male donor with lung adenocarcinoma. The CD4 and CD8 labels of this study may be unreliable. Sample: CD8+ T cells from the margin of a lung tumor. The CDR3 bases are TGTGCCAGCAGTTACTCGTTCGTACAAGGGAACGAGCAGTTCTTC. Its protein product is CASSYSFVQGNEQFF.